Listed below are T cell receptor beta chains from one sample, sequenced in a study of cytomegalovirus exposure and HLA in healthy donors. Assay: immunoSEQ multiplex PCR; the TCRdb copy retains only in-frame clones and omits some. The sample includes roughly 100,000 clones, more than 9.5% of them seen just once. Sequencing was performed on PBMCs. The receptors originated from a man aged 40-49 years in good health and CMV-seropositive. The CDR3 runs from the conserved cysteine through the conserved F or W. The order of the fields is V gene, clone size, J gene, D gene, CDR3 length, CDR3 DNA, CDR3 protein. A D gene is named only where the DNA matches it firmly. A row's size may be missing; if present it is once, few, many or a size class.

>TRBV11-2|few|TRBJ2-2|.|16
TGTGCCAGCAGCCCACGACCGGAGGGCGGGACCGGGGAGCTGTTTTTT
CASSPRPEGGTGELFF
>TRBV7-8|few|TRBJ2-5|.|11
TGTGCCAGCAGCCTACAAGAGACCCAGTACTTC
CASSLQETQYF
>TRBV5-4|few|TRBJ1-2|.|13
TGTGCCAGCAGCTTTCAGGGGAGCGATGGCTACACCTTC
CASSFQGSDGYTF
>TRBV6-6|.|TRBJ2-1|.|14
TGTGCCAGCAGCCAGGCTGAAGGCGCGAATGAGCAGTTCTTC
CASSQAEGANEQFF
>TRBV10-3|.|TRBJ1-3|TRBD1|16
TGTGCCATCAGTGAGTCATGGACAGGGACTGGAAACACCATATATTTT
CAISESWTGTGNTIYF
>TRBV27|.|TRBJ1-1|.|15
TGTGTCAGCAGTTTAATTAGAGGGAGTTGGGCTGAAGCTTTCTTT
CVSSLIRGSWAEAFF
>TRBV5-6|.|TRBJ2-7|TRBD1|14
TGTGCCAGCAGTTCCGGGACAGGGTCCTACGAGCAGTACTTC
CASSSGTGSYEQYF
>TRBV19|.|TRBJ1-1|.|15
TGTGCCAGTAGTATAGGTGACATACCGAACACTGAAGCTTTCTTT
CASSIGDIPNTEAFF
>TRBV7-9|few|TRBJ2-2|.|15
TGTGCCAGCAGCGCCGGAGCTACGAACACCGGGGAGCTGTTTTTT
CASSAGATNTGELFF
>TRBV27|.|TRBJ1-2|TRBD1|13
TGTGCCAGCAGGCCCGACAGGGGTCAAGGCTACACCTTC
CASRPDRGQGYTF
>TRBV27|few|TRBJ2-1|TRBD2|15
TGTGCCAGCAGTTTAGGGACTAGCGGGAGGAATGAGCAGTTCTTC
CASSLGTSGRNEQFF
>TRBV20-1|.|TRBJ1-1|.|10
TGCAGTGTTCGTGACACTGAAGCTTTCTTT
CSVRDTEAFF
>TRBV7-2|.|TRBJ2-5|TRBD2|16
TGTGCCAGCAGCTTTCAGTCACTAGCGGGATCCGAGACCCAGTACTTC
CASSFQSLAGSETQYF
>TRBV6-1|.|TRBJ2-7|.|13
TGTGCCAGCAGGCCGGCGGGGCCTGACGAGCAGTACTTC
CASRPAGPDEQYF
>TRBV6-5|.|TRBJ2-5|TRBD2|14
TGTGCCAGCCACACTAGCGGTGGCGTAGAGACCCAGTACTTC
CASHTSGGVETQYF
>TRBV5-1|few|TRBJ2-1|.|13
TGCGCCAGCAGCTCCCCCGAGCAGGGGGGACAGTTCTTC
CASSSPEQGGQFF
>TRBV19|.|TRBJ1-1|.|14
TGTGCCAGTAGTATGGGGACACGGAACACTGAAGCTTTCTTT
CASSMGTRNTEAFF
>TRBV15|.|TRBJ2-2|TRBD1|16
TGTGCCACCATGGGGACAGGGGGTGGTAGCACCGGGGAGCTGTTTTTT
CATMGTGGGSTGELFF
>TRBV6-5|few|TRBJ1-5|.|13
TGTGCCAGCCGGACGGGGTTCGATCAGCCCCAGCATTTT
CASRTGFDQPQHF
>TRBV11-2|.|TRBJ2-1|TRBD2|15
TGTGCCAGCAGCCCGTTAGCGGGAGGATGGGGTGAGCAGTTCTTC
CASSPLAGGWGEQFF
>TRBV15|.|TRBJ2-1|TRBD2|18
TGTGCCACCAGCATTCCGGGACTAGCGGGAGGAGGGGGCAATGAGCAGTTCTTC
CATSIPGLAGGGGNEQFF
>TRBV7-9|few|TRBJ1-1|.|14
TGTGCCAGCAGCTTAGCGGCTGCGAACACTGAAGCTTTCTTT
CASSLAAANTEAFF
>TRBV6-6|.|TRBJ2-2|.|13
TGTGCCAGCAGCGGAGCGAACACCGGGGAGCTGTTTTTT
CASSGANTGELFF
>TRBV28|few|TRBJ2-3|.|14
TGTGCCAGCAGAGACAGTGCTAGCACAGATACGCAGTATTTT
CASRDSASTDTQYF
>TRBV5-5|.|TRBJ1-4|.|14
TGTGCCAGCAGCCTGGAGGGCAGGGATGAAAAACTGTTTTTT
CASSLEGRDEKLFF
>TRBV6-5|few|TRBJ2-3|TRBD2|15
TGTGCCAGCAGTTCCCGGACTAGCGGTGCAGATACGCAGTATTTT
CASSSRTSGADTQYF
>TRBV30|few|TRBJ1-1|.|14
TGTGCCTGGAGTCCCCAGGACAAGAACACTGAAGCTTTCTTT
CAWSPQDKNTEAFF
>TRBV7-8|few|TRBJ2-2|.|12
TGTGCCAGCAGCCAACGGACTGGGGAGCTGTTTTTT
CASSQRTGELFF
>TRBV18|few|TRBJ2-7|.|14
TGTGCCAGCTCACCACCCGCAGATGCCTACGAGCAGTACTTC
CASSPPADAYEQYF
>TRBV28|.|TRBJ1-2|.|14
TGTGCCAGCGTTTCCGGGGGGCTGAGCTATGGCTACACCTTC
CASVSGGLSYGYTF
>TRBV18|few|TRBJ2-6|TRBD1|17
TGTGCCAGCTCACCAGGACAGGGGGCAAGAGGGGCCAACGTCCTGACTTTC
CASSPGQGARGANVLTF
>TRBV4-3|.|TRBJ1-1|TRBD1|17
TGCGCCAGCAGCCCCCAACCCGGGACAGGGATAGGGGCTGAAGCTTTCTTT
CASSPQPGTGIGAEAFF
>TRBV7-9|.|TRBJ2-5|TRBD2|14
TGTGCCAGCAGCCCCGGACTAGATGTTGAGACCCAGTACTTC
CASSPGLDVETQYF
>TRBV25-1|.|TRBJ2-7|TRBD2|14
TGTGCCAGCTCGGGGGGAACGAGGTCCTACGAGCAGTACTTC
CASSGGTRSYEQYF
>TRBV19|few|TRBJ2-1|TRBD2|17
TGTGCCAGTAGTATCCGGACTAGCGGGAGGGCCAGTAATGAGCAGTTCTTC
CASSIRTSGRASNEQFF
>TRBV30|.|TRBJ1-1|.|12
TGTGCCTGGAGTGTAGGGCCGGGAGAAGCTTTCTTT
CAWSVGPGEAFF
>TRBV4-3|few|TRBJ2-7|TRBD2|15
TGCGCCAGCAGCCAGGGGACTAGCGGGAGACGCGAGCAGTACTTC
CASSQGTSGRREQYF
>TRBV10-3|many|TRBJ2-5|.|13
TGTGCCATCAGTGAGCCGGGGAGGGAGACCCAGTACTTC
CAISEPGRETQYF
>TRBV6-5|.|TRBJ1-1|.|14
TGTGCCAGCAGTTACCATCAGGGGAACACTGAAGCTTTCTTT
CASSYHQGNTEAFF
>TRBV9|few|TRBJ2-1|.|15
TGTGCCAGCAGCGTAGGGGTGGGAGGCTTCAATGAGCAGTTCTTC
CASSVGVGGFNEQFF
>TRBV4-3|.|TRBJ2-7|TRBD1|16
TGCGCCAGCAGCCAAGAGGCGAGACAGGGTTTCTACGAGCAGTACTTC
CASSQEARQGFYEQYF
>TRBV5-1|.|TRBJ2-7|TRBD2|15
TGCGCCAGCAGCATGGATAGCGGGAGACGCCACGAGCAGTACTTC
CASSMDSGRRHEQYF
>TRBV30|few|TRBJ1-1|.|11
TGTGCCTGGAGCCAGGACAGTGAAGCTTTCTTT
CAWSQDSEAFF
>TRBV7-9|.|TRBJ2-2|TRBD2|16
TGTGCCAGCAGCGTAGGTAGCGGGAGTGGAACCGGGGAGCTGTTTTTT
CASSVGSGSGTGELFF
>TRBV29-1|.|TRBJ2-3|.|16
TGCAGCGTTGAAAGGGGGACGGGTCAGAGCACAGATACGCAGTATTTT
CSVERGTGQSTDTQYF
>TRBV7-3|few|TRBJ2-7|TRBD1|15
TGTGCCAGCAGCTCAGCGGGACAGGGCGTGTACGAGCAGTACTTC
CASSSAGQGVYEQYF
>TRBV18|.|TRBJ2-5|.|15
TGTGCCAGCTCACATCCCGGGCCAAAGAGGGAAACCCAGTACTTC
CASSHPGPKRETQYF
>TRBV25-1|.|TRBJ1-1|TRBD1|17
TGTGCCAGCAGTGAATGGGGGACAGCCGCGGGTAGCACTGAAGCTTTCTTT
CASSEWGTAAGSTEAFF
>TRBV27|many|TRBJ2-7|TRBD2|18
TGTGCCAGCAGTTTATCTGGGGGTGGGGCGGGAGGTCCTTACGAGCAGTACTTC
CASSLSGGGAGGPYEQYF
>TRBV7-2|.|TRBJ2-7|TRBD2|16
TGTGCCAGCAGCTCACCGACTAGCGGGAGAACTTACGAGCAGTACTTC
CASSSPTSGRTYEQYF
>TRBV19|.|TRBJ1-2|TRBD1|14
TGTGCCAGTAGAAGAGACAGGGCTAACTATGGCTACACCTTC
CASRRDRANYGYTF
>TRBV27|few|TRBJ2-2|.|16
TGTGCCAGCAGTTTATCGGCCAGGTTGGACACCGGGGAGCTGTTTTTT
CASSLSARLDTGELFF
>TRBV2|few|TRBJ1-4|.|16
TGTGCCAGCAGTGACCCCCCGGACAGCTTAATGAAAGGTCTGTTTTTT
CASSDPPDSLMKGLFF
>TRBV2|few|TRBJ1-2|.|13
TGTGCCAGCAGCCAGGGAATTGAATATGGCTACACCTTC
CASSQGIEYGYTF
>TRBV7-2|.|TRBJ2-1|.|11
TGTGCCAGCAGCTCCGGTCCCCAGCAGTTCTTC
CASSSGPQQFF
>TRBV6-5|.|TRBJ2-7|TRBD1|15
TGTGCCAGCAGAAAGGGACAGGGGATCTCCTACGAGCAGTACTTC
CASRKGQGISYEQYF
>TRBV7-9|.|TRBJ2-6|.|16
TGTGCCAGCAGCGTGACACCCTACTCTGGGGCCAACGTCCTGACTTTC
CASSVTPYSGANVLTF
>TRBV5-4|few|TRBJ2-1|TRBD2|18
TGTGCCAGCAGCCAAGATATAGCGGGCCCTACCCAGGGTAATGAGCAGTTCTTC
CASSQDIAGPTQGNEQFF